This T cell receptor (beta chain) originates from a study of shared clonotypes between healthy human individuals. Study overall: Per-donor plates numbered three CD4 naive, three CD4 memory, two CD8 naive and one CD8 memory. General observations from the study: Sampling involved blood alone; tissue repertoires likely differ.

Researchers partitioned CD4+ cells into CD45RA+ naive and CD45RA-negative memory subsets. Concerning this clone itself: Its antigen is still unknown.

Trimming pared 0 bases from V and 6 bases from J, leaving 6 bases between. This CDR3 is 12 amino acids long. Germline CDR1 is SGHNT and CDR2 is YYREEE (reference sequence). In the authors' workflow: Filtering differed since immunoSEQ provided only junctions, with no quality scores. Repertoires were generated with immunoSEQ multiplex PCR, while TCRdb's copy carries only in-frame clones and drops some. V and J calls and clone size follow that table, whereas D and trimming were derived from the DNA. The sample yields some 2,000,000 clones, approximately 94% seen once. The source of this sequence is a man younger than 35 in good health. The sample taken for sequencing was naive CD4+ T cells sorted from blood. Indicated subset: CD45RA+ positively selected. J is TRBJ1-1 and V is TRBV5-4, with D unclear. CDR3 protein: CASSLGLAEAFF. CDR3 DNA sequence: TGTGCCAGCAGCTTGGGCCTCGCTGAAGCTTTCTTT.